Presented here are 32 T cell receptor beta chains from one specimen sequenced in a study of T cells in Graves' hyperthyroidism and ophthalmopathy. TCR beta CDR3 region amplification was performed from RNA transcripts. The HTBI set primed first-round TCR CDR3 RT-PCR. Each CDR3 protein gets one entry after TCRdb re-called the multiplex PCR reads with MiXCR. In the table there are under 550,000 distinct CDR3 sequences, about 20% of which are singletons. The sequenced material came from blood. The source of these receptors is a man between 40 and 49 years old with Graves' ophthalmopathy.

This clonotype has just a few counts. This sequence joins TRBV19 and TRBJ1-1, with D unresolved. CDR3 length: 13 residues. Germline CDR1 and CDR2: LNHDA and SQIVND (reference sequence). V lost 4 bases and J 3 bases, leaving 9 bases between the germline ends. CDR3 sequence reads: CASSKVEHTEAFF. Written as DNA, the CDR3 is TGTGCCAGTAGTAAGGTGGAGCACACTGAAGCTTTCTTT. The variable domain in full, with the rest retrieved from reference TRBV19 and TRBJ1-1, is DGGITQSPKYLFRKEGQNVTLSCEQNLNHDAMYWYRQDPGQGLRLIYYSQIVNDFQKGDIAEGYSVSREKKESFPLTVTSAQKNPTAFYLCASSKVEHTEAFFGQGTRLTVV.

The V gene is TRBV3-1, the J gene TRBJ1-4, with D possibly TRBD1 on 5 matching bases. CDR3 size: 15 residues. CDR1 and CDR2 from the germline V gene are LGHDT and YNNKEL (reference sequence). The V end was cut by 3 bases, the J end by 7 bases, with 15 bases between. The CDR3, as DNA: TGTGCCAGCAGCCATGTAAGAGGGACGGGTGAAAAACTGTTTTTT. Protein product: CASSHVRGTGEKLFF.

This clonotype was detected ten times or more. This CDR3 reads CASSDGGGGVTGELFF. For the CDR3, the DNA is TGTGCCAGCAGTGATGGCGGGGGGGGGGTCACCGGGGAGCTGTTTTTT. The chain combines TRBV2 with TRBJ2-2, with 9 bases aligning to TRBD2. CDR3 length: 16 residues. Germline assignment: CDR1 SNHLY and CDR2 FYNNEI. The V gene end was trimmed by 3 bases and the J gene end by 4 bases; junction bases not matched to a gene: 6.

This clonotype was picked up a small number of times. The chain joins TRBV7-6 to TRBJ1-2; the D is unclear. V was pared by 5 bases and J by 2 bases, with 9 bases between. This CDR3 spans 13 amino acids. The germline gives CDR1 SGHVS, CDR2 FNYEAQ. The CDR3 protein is CASSPAGNYGYTF. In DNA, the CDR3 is TGTGCCAGCAGCCCGGCGGGGAACTATGGCTACACCTTC.

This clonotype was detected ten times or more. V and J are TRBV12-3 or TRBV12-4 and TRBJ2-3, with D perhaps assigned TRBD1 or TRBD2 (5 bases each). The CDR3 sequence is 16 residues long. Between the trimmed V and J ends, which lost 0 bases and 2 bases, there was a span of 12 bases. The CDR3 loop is CASSLASRDVTDTQYF. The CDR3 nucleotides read TGTGCCAGCAGTTTAGCGTCCCGGGACGTCACAGATACGCAGTATTTT.

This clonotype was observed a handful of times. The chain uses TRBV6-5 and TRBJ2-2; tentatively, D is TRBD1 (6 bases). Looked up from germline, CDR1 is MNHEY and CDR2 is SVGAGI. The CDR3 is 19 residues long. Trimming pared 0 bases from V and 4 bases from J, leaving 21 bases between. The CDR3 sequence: CASSYSSSQGSRGTGELFF. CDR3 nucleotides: TGTGCCAGCAGTTACTCGAGTTCGCAGGGGTCCCGGGGCACCGGGGAGCTGTTTTTT.

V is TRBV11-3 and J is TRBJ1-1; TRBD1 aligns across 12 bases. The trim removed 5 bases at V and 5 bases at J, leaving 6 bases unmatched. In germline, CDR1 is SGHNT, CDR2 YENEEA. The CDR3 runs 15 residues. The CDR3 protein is CASSPRDRGPTEAFF. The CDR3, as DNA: TGTGCCAGCAGCCCAAGGGACAGGGGGCCTACTGAAGCTTTCTTT.

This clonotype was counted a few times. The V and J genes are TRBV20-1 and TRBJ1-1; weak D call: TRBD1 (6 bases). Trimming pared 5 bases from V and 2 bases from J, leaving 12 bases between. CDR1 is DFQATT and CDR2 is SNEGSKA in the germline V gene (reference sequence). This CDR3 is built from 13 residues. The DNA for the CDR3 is TGCAGTGCTGCCGGACAGTCTAACACTGAAGCTTTCTTT. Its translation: CSAAGQSNTEAFF.

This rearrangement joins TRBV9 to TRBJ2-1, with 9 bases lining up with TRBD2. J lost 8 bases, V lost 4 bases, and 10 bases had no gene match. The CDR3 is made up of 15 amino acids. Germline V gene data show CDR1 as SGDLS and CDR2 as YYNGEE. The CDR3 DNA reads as TGTGCCAGCAGCCGAGGGGGACTAGCTGTAGATGAGCAGTTCTTC. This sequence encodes CASSRGGLAVDEQFF. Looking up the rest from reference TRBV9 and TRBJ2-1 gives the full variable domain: DSGVTQTPKHLITATGQRVTLRCSPRSGDLSVYWYQQSLDQGLQFLIQYYNGEERAKGNILERFSAQQFPDLHSELNLSSLELGDSALYFCASSRGGLAVDEQFFGPGTRLTVL.

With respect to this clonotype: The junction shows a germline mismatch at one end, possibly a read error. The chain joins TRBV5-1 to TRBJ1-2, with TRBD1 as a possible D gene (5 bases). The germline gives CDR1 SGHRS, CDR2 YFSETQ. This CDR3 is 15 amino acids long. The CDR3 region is CASSPETDPNYGYTF. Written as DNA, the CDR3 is TGTGCCAGCAGCCCAGAGACAGATCCTAACTATGGCTACACCTTC.

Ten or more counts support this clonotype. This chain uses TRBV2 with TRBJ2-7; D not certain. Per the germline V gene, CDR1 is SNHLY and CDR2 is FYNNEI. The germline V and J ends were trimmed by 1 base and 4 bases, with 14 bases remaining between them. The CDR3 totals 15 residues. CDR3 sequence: CASSEGPETSYEQYF. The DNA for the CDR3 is TGTGCCAGCAGTGAAGGCCCCGAGACATCGTACGAGCAGTACTTC. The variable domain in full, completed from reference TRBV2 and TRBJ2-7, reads EPEVTQTPSHQVTQMGQEVILRCVPISNHLYFYWYRQILGQKVEFLVSFYNNEISEKSEIFDDQFSVERPDGSNFTLKIRSTKLEDSAMYFCASSEGPETSYEQYFGPGTRLTVT.

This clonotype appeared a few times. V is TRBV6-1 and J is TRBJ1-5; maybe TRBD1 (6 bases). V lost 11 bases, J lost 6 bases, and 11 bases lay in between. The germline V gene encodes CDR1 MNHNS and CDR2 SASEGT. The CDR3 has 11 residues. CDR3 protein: CAVGTLQPQHF. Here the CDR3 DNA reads TGTGCCGTCGGGACACTTCAGCCCCAGCATTTT.

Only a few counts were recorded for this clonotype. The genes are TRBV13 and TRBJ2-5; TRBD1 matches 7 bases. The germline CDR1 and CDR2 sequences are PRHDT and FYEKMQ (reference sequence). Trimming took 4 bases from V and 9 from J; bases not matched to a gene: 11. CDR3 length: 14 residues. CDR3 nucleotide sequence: TGTGCCAGCAGCTGGGGGACAGATCCATGGGCCCAGTACTTC. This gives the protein CASSWGTDPWAQYF.

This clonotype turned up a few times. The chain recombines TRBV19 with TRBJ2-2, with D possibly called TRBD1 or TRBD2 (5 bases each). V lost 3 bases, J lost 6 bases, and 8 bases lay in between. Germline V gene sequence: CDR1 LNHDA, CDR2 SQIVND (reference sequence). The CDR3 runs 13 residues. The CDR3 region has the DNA TGTGCCAGTAGTATCTTGGGGGCCGGGGAGCTGTTTTTT. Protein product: CASSILGAGELFF.

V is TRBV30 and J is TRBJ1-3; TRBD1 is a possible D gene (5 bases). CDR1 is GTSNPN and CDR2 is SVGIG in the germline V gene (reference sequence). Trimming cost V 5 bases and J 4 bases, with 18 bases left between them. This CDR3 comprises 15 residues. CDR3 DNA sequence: TGTGCCTGGGCGCCGGGGGTCCCCGGAGGAAACACCATATATTTT. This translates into CAWAPGVPGGNTIYF.

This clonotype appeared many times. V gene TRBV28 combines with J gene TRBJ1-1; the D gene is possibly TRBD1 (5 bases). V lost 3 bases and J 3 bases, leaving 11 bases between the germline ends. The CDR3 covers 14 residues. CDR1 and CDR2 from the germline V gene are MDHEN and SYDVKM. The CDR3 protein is CASSFEGRDTEAFF. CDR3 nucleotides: TGTGCCAGCAGTTTTGAGGGGAGGGACACTGAAGCTTTCTTT.

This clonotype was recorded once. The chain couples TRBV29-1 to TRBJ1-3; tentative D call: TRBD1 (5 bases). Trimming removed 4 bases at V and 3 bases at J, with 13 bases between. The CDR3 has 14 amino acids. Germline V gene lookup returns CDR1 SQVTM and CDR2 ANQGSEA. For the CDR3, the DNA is TGCAGCGTTGGACTAGGGGTCAGTGGAAACACCATATATTTT. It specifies CSVGLGVSGNTIYF. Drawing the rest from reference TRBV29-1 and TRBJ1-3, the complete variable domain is SAVISQKPSRDICQRGTSLTIQCQVDSQVTMMFWYRQQPGQSLTLIATANQGSEATYESGFVIDKFPISRPNLTFSTLTVSNMSPEDSSIYLCSVGLGVSGNTIYFGEGSWLTVV.

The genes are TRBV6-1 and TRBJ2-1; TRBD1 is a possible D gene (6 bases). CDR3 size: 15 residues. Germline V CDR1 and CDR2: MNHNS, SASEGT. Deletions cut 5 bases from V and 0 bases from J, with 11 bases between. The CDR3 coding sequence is TGTGCCAGCAGTTCGCGACAGGACTCCTACAATGAGCAGTTCTTC. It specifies CASSSRQDSYNEQFF.

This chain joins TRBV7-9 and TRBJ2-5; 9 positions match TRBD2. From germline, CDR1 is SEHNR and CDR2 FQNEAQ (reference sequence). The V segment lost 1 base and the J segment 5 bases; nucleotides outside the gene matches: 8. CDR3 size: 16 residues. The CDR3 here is CASSLVPAGGHETQYF. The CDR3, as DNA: TGTGCCAGCAGCTTAGTGCCAGCGGGGGGCCACGAGACCCAGTACTTC.

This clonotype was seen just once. The CDR3 is CASSQGDAGYTEAFF. The CDR3 DNA follows: TGTGCCAGCAGCCAAGGGGACGCGGGGTACACTGAAGCTTTCTTT. The chain employs TRBV14 and TRBJ1-1, with D tentatively TRBD1 (5 bases). Germline values: CDR1 SGHDN, CDR2 FVKESK. Between the trimmed V and J ends, which lost 1 base and 3 bases, there was a span of 12 bases. The CDR3 has 15 residues.

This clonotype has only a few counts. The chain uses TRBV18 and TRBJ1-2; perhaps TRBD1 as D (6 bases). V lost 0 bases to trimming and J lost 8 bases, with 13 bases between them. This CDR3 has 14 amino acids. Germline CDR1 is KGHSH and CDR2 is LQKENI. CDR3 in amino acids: CASSPPSGDEGYTF. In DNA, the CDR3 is TGTGCCAGCTCACCACCGTCAGGGGATGAAGGCTACACCTTC.

In DNA form, the CDR3 reads TGTGCCAGCAGCTCCCCGCGGGACAGAGTTCCTGAAGCTTTCTTT. Translating gives CASSSPRDRVPEAFF. The rearrangement joins TRBV7-9 to TRBJ1-1; TRBD1 aligns across 7 bases. With 4 bases clipped from V and 6 bases from J, the junction kept 11 bases outside the gene matches. The length of the CDR3 is 15 residues. The germline CDR1 and CDR2 sequences are SEHNR and FQNEAQ (reference sequence).

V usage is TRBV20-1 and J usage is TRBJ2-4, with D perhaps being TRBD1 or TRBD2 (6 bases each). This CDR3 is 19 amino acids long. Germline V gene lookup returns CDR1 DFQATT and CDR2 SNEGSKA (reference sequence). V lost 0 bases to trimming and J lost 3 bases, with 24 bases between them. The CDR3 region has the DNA TGCAGTGCTAGAGATCGGACCCGGCGAAGGGGGGTGGGCAAAAACATTCAGTACTTC. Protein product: CSARDRTRRRGVGKNIQYF.

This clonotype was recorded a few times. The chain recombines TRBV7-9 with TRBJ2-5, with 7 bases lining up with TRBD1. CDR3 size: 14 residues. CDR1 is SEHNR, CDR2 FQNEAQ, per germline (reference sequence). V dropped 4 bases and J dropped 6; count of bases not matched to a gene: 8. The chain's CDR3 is CASSSGQLGQTQYF. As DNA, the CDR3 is TGTGCCAGCAGCTCGGGACAGTTGGGGCAGACCCAGTACTTC.

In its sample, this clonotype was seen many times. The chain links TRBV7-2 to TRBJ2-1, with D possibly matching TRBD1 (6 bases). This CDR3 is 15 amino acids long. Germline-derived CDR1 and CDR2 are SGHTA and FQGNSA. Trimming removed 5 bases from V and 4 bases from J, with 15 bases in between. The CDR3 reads CASSLKGVGYNEQFF. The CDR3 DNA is TGTGCCAGCAGCCTAAAGGGGGTGGGGTACAATGAGCAGTTCTTC. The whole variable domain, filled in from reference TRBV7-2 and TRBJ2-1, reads GAGVSQSPSNKVTEKGKDVELRCDPISGHTALYWYRQSLGQGLEFLIYFQGNSAPDKSGLPSDRFSAERTGGSVSTLTIQRTQQEDSAVYLCASSLKGVGYNEQFFGPGTRLTVL.

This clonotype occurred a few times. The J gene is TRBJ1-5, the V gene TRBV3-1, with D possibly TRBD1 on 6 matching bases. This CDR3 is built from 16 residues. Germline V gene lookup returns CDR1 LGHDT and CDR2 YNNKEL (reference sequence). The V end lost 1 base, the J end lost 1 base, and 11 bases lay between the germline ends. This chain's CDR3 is CASSQASGASNQPQHF. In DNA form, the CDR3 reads TGTGCCAGCAGCCAAGCTTCAGGGGCGAGCAATCAGCCCCAGCATTTT.

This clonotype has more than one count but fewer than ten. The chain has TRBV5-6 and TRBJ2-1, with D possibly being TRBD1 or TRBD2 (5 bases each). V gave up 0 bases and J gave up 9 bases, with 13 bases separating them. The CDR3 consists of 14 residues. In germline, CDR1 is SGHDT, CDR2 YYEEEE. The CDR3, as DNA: TGTGCCAGCAGCTTGGGCGCCCTCGGGGCTGAGCAGTTCTTC. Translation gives CASSLGALGAEQFF. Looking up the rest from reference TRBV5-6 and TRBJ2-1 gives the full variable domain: DAGVTQSPTHLIKTRGQQVTLRCSPKSGHDTVSWYQQALGQGPQFIFQYYEEEERQRGNFPDRFSGHQFPNYSSELNVNALLLGDSALYLCASSLGALGAEQFFGPGTRLTVL.

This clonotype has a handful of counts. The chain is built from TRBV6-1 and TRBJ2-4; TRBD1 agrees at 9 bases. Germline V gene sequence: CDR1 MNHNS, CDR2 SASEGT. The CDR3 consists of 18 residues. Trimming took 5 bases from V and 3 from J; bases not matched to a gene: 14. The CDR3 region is CASSLKPWTGAGKNIQYF. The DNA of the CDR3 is TGTGCCAGCAGTTTGAAGCCCTGGACAGGGGCTGGCAAAAACATTCAGTACTTC.

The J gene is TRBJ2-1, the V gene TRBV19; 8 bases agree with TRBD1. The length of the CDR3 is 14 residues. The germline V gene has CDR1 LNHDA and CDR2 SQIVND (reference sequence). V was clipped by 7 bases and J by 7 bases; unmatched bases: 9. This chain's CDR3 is CASMWAGGRNEQFF. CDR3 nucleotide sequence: TGTGCCAGTATGTGGGCAGGGGGCAGGAATGAGCAGTTCTTC.

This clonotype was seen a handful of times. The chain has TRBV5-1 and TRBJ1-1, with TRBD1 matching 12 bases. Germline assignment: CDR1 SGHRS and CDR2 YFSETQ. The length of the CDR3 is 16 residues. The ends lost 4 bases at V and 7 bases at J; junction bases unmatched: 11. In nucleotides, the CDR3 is TGCGCCAGCAGCCAATTGCGGGACAGGGGGCTTGGTGAAGCTTTCTTT. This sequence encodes CASSQLRDRGLGEAFF.

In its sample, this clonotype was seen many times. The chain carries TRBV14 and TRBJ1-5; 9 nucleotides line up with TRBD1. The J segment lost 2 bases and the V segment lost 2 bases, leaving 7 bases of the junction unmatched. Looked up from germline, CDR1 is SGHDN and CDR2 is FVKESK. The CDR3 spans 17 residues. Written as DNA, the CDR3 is TGTGCCAGCAGCCAACCCCTGGGACAGGGCCGCAATCAGCCCCAGCATTTT. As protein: CASSQPLGQGRNQPQHF.

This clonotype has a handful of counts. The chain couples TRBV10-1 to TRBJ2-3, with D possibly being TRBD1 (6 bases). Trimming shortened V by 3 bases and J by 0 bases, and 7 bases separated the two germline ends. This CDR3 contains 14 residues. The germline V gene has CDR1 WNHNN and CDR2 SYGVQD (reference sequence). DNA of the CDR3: TGCGCCAGCAGTGACAGGGGAAGCACAGATACGCAGTATTTT. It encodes CASSDRGSTDTQYF.